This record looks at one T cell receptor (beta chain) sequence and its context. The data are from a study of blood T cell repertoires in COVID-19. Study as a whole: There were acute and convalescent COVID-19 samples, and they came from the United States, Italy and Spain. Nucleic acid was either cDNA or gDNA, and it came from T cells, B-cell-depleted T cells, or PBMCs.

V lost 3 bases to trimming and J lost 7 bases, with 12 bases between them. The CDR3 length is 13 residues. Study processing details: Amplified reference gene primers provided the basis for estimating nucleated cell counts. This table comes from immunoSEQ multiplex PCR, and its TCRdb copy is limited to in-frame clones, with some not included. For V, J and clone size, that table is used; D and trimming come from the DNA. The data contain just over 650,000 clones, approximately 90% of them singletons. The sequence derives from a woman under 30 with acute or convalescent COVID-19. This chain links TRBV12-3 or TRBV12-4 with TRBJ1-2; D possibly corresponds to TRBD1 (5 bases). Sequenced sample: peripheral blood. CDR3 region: CASSFRRAVGYTF. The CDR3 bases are TGTGCCAGCAGTTTTCGCAGGGCTGTTGGCTACACCTTC.